Presented here are 22 T cell receptor beta chains from one specimen sequenced in a study of tumor-infiltrating lymphocytes in primary liver carcinoma. From unsorted bulk tissue weighing roughly 18-31 mg, DNA and RNA were co-extracted. The template, about 500 ng total RNA, yielded TCR beta cDNA made with a constant-region primer. Libraries for TCR beta were built through three nested multiplex PCR rounds, which together made up a slightly modified ARM-PCR procedure. With TRBV1-TRBV30 forward primers and a C-beta reverse primer, the first two PCR rounds were run for 10 to 11 cycles each. Via MiXCR, TCRdb re-called the multiplex PCR reads, giving one row per CDR3 protein. The sample lists just over 30,000 distinct CDR3 sequences, around two thirds seen once, with about 30% in the top ten. The sequencing input was liver tumor tissue from sampling region 3. Documented subset: tumor region T3, left-lateral pole. Receptors originate from a woman in her thirties with primary liver carcinoma and hepatitis B virus infection.

This clonotype was recorded at least ten times. This chain links TRBV11-2 with TRBJ2-7; possibly TRBD1 for D (5 bases). Trimming pared 3 bases from V and 3 bases from J, leaving 24 bases between. Germline V gene sequence: CDR1 SGHAT, CDR2 FQNNGV. The CDR3 loop spans 18 amino acids. This CDR3 is CASSLSTDSSLGFYEQYF. CDR3 DNA: TGTGCCAGCAGCTTGTCCACCGACAGCTCCCTCGGGTTCTACGAGCAGTACTTC.

Worth noting for this clonotype: The conserved closing phenylalanine or tryptophan is absent in this CDR3, likely reflecting a read error. V gene TRBV30 combines with J gene TRBJ1-6, with TRBD1 as a possible D gene (6 bases). The CDR3 contains 12 residues. In germline, CDR1 is GTSNPN, CDR2 SVGIG (reference sequence). The V end was cut by 4 bases, the J end by 10 bases, with 11 bases between. The CDR3 coding sequence is TGTGCCTGGACCTGGGGGGGCTCACCCCTCCACGTT. As protein: CAWTWGGSPLHV.

Concerning this clonotype itself: Being one base from a much bigger clone, this may be a read error. CDR3 bases: TGTGCCAGCAGCTTCCCCGGCGGAAGCACCATATATTTT. Its protein product is CASSFPGGSTIYF. This rearrangement joins TRBV11-2 to TRBJ1-3; D uncertain. Germline V gene lookup returns CDR1 SGHAT and CDR2 FQNNGV. CDR3 size: 13 residues.

In this sample, this clonotype turned up a few times. The chain uses TRBV11-2 and TRBJ2-3; 7 bases fit TRBD2. V lost 1 base and J lost 0; bases outside the gene matches: 7. Germline values: CDR1 SGHAT, CDR2 FQNNGV. The CDR3 has 17 amino acids. CDR3 nucleotides: TGTGCCAGCAGCTTAGCAATGGGGGGAGGGAGCACAGATACGCAGTATTTT. It translates to CASSLAMGGGSTDTQYF.

This clonotype occurred once. The chain recombines TRBV7-9 with TRBJ2-7; D might be TRBD2 (6 bases). CDR3 length: 14 residues. V was clipped by 3 bases and J by 0 bases, with 9 bases between them. Germline assignment: CDR1 SEHNR and CDR2 FQNEAQ (reference sequence). CDR3 DNA sequence: TGTGCCAGCAGCTTGGGAGGTCTCTCCTACGAGCAGTACTTC. Its translation is CASSLGGLSYEQYF. Complete variable domain (other parts from reference TRBV7-9 and TRBJ2-7): DTGVSQNPRHKITKRGQNVTFRCDPISEHNRLYWYRQTLGQGPEFLTYFQNEAQLEKSRLLSDRFSAERPKGSFSTLEIQRTEQGDSAMYLCASSLGGLSYEQYFGPGTRLTVT.

This sequence joins TRBV29-1 and TRBJ2-5, with D perhaps being TRBD1 or TRBD2 (7 bases each). V was trimmed by 4 bases and J by 4 bases, leaving 19 bases between them. Germline-derived CDR1 and CDR2 are SQVTM and ANQGSEA. The CDR3 runs to 15 residues. Here the CDR3 DNA reads TGCAGCGTTGTGGGGGACAGAGGGAGGGCAGAGACCCAGTACTTC. This codes for CSVVGDRGRAETQYF.

Worth noting for this clonotype: The final CDR3 position lacks the conserved phenylalanine or tryptophan, pointing to a likely read error. The chain combines TRBV7-8 with TRBJ2-1; possible D gene TRBD1, 5 bases. The CDR3 has 16 amino acids. Germline V lookup: CDR1 SGHVS, CDR2 FQNEAQ. The CDR3 protein is CASSSGFIKGLDGQFL. CDR3 nucleotide sequence: TGTGCCAGTAGCTCGGGCTTTATTAAGGGGCTCGATGGGCAGTTCTTA.

The genes are TRBV11-2 and TRBJ1-6; D is ambiguous. CDR1 SGHAT and CDR2 FQNNGV come from the germline V gene. This CDR3 contains 16 residues. V lost 9 bases, J lost 3 bases, and 18 bases lay in between. CDR3 sequence reads: CASNFGRNNYNSPLHF. DNA for the CDR3: TGTGCCAGTAACTTTGGTCGGAACAACTATAATTCACCCCTCCACTTT.

Remarks on this clonotype: The junction shows a germline mismatch at one end, possibly a read error. The J gene is TRBJ1-5, the V gene TRBV7-9; D gene unclear. CDR3 size: 14 residues. Germline loops: CDR1 SEHNR, CDR2 FQNEAQ (reference sequence). The CDR3 bases are TGTGCCGGCTGCCCCCGGGAGAACAATCAGCCCAAGCATTTT. Translating gives CAGCPRENNQPKHF.

This clonotype was seen many times. Germline is not matched at one junction end, which may reflect a read error. The chain joins TRBV11-2 to TRBJ2-1; D remains ambiguous. Germline V gene sequence: CDR1 SGHAT, CDR2 FQNNGV. The CDR3 sequence is 14 residues long. CDR3 coding DNA: TGTACCAGCAGCTTAGATACCCAGCGCAATGAGCAGTTCTTC. This translates into CTSSLDTQRNEQFF.

As to this clonotype: A much more abundant neighbour one base away suggests this may be a read error. J is TRBJ2-7 and V is TRBV11-2, with D hard to call. CDR3 length: 14 residues. Germline CDR1 is SGHAT and CDR2 is FQNNGV. CDR3 region: CASSLTDAAYGQYF. The DNA for the CDR3 is TGTGCCAGCAGTTTAACGGACGCTGCCTACGGGCAGTACTTC.

The J gene is TRBJ1-1, the V gene TRBV29-1; D remains ambiguous. This CDR3 is built from 12 residues. Germline V CDR1 and CDR2: SQVTM, ANQGSEA. The CDR3 region has the DNA TGCAGTGTAGGAGGGCTGAACACTGAAGCTTTCTTT. Encoded protein: CSVGGLNTEAFF. The whole variable domain, filled in from reference TRBV29-1 and TRBJ1-1, reads SAVISQKPSRDICQRGTSLTIQCQVDSQVTMMFWYRQQPGQSLTLIATANQGSEATYESGFVIDKFPISRPNLTFSTLTVSNMSPEDSSIYLCSVGGLNTEAFFGQGTRLTVV.

As concerns this clonotype: Since the CDR3 does not end with the conserved phenylalanine or tryptophan, this likely comes from a read error. The V gene is TRBV6-1, the J gene TRBJ2-2, with D possibly being TRBD1 or TRBD2 (6 bases each). This CDR3 comprises 19 residues. The ends were cut back, 7 bases at V and 0 bases at J, with 24 bases in the middle. Germline loops: CDR1 MNHNS, CDR2 SASEGT. In DNA, the CDR3 is TGTGCCAGCAATGAGACCCTTCCCGGGGGCGCCGCGAACACCGGGGAGCTGTTTTAT. Translation: CASNETLPGGAANTGELFY.

Comments on this clonotype: Its ends do not fully match the called genes, so a read error is possible. This chain uses TRBV10-3 with TRBJ2-1; D not resolved. The CDR3 has 14 residues. The germline CDR1 and CDR2 sequences are ENHRY and SYGVKD. The CDR3 region is CVISPRTTRDEQFF. In DNA, the CDR3 is TGTGTCATCAGTCCCAGGACGACCCGGGATGAGCAGTTCTTC.

At least ten counts were recorded for this clonotype. Relative to the germline gene, one junction end is altered; a read error may explain this. This chain uses TRBV11-2 with TRBJ1-4, with a tentative D call TRBD1 (5 bases). From germline, CDR1 is SGHAT and CDR2 FQNNGV. The CDR3 is 13 residues long. As DNA, the CDR3 is TGTGCCGGCAGCTACCCGGGGGGTCTGAAACTGTTTTTT. This gives the protein CAGSYPGGLKLFF.

As regards this clonotype: It may be a read error: a sequence one base away is much more abundant. The rearrangement joins TRBV12-3 or TRBV12-4 to TRBJ1-3; tentative D call: TRBD1 (5 bases). Trimming left V 6 bases short and J 8 bases short, with 11 bases between. The CDR3 length is 12 residues. The chain's CDR3 is CASRTRGYTIYF. Here the CDR3 DNA reads TGTGCCAGCAGGACAAGGGGATACACCATATATTTT.

Of note for this clonotype: One junction end disagrees with the germline gene, perhaps due to a read error. The J gene is TRBJ2-2, the V gene TRBV6-1, with 8 positions matching TRBD1. CDR3 length equals 19 residues. Germline lookup yields CDR1 MNHNS and CDR2 SASEGT. CDR3 coding DNA: TGTGCCAGCAGTAAAACCCTTCCAGGGGGCGCCGCGAACACCGGGGGGCTGTTTTTT. This codes for CASSKTLPGGAANTGGLFF.

In the case of this clonotype: A much larger clonotype is one base distant, so this may be a read error. This chain joins TRBV20-1 and TRBJ2-7; possible D gene TRBD2, 5 bases. This CDR3 has 14 amino acids. Per the germline V gene, CDR1 is DFQATT and CDR2 is SNEGSKA (reference sequence). Trimming removed 5 bases from V and 0 bases from J, with 14 bases in between. The CDR3, as DNA: TGCAGTGCTCCCGGGATTGCCAGCTCCTACGAGCAGTACTTC. Amino acids: CSAPGIASSYEQYF.

To note about this clonotype: As the CDR3 is not closed by the conserved phenylalanine or tryptophan, this likely results from a read error. This chain joins TRBV6-5 and TRBJ2-2; D gene uncertain. Germline V gene lookup returns CDR1 MNHEY and CDR2 SVGAGI. CDR3 length: 15 amino acids. For the CDR3, the DNA is TGTGCCAGCAGTCCGCGGATAGGGTTCACCAGGGAGCTGTTTGTT. It encodes CASSPRIGFTRELFV.

This clonotype qualifies as medium-sized. The chain links TRBV11-3 to TRBJ2-1; weak D call: TRBD2 (5 bases). Trimming stripped 1 base from V and 1 base from J, with 14 bases between. The CDR3 contains 17 residues. Germline CDR1 is SGHNT and CDR2 is YENEEA. This CDR3 reads CASSLGFGGLSYNEQFF. Written as DNA, the CDR3 is TGTGCCAGCAGCTTAGGGTTCGGCGGGCTTTCCTACAATGAGCAGTTCTTC.

As to this clonotype: The junction shows a germline mismatch at one end, possibly a read error. CDR3 sequence (DNA): TGTGCAAGCAACTACGGCGGGAGGACCTCGGGAAGCGAGCAGTACTTC. This encodes CASNYGGRTSGSEQYF. This rearrangement joins TRBV11-2 to TRBJ2-7; TRBD2 aligns across 8 bases. Per germline, CDR1 SGHAT and CDR2 FQNNGV. This CDR3 is 16 amino acids long.

The V and J genes are TRBV11-2 and TRBJ1-2, with 8 bases aligning to TRBD1. The CDR3 is 16 residues long. V lost 3 bases, J lost 4 bases, and 10 bases stayed unmatched. The germline V gene encodes CDR1 SGHAT and CDR2 FQNNGV. The CDR3 region has the DNA TGTGCCAGCAGCTTCAGGGGGCCCTGGACAAGCTATGGCTACACCTTC. This sequence encodes CASSFRGPWTSYGYTF.